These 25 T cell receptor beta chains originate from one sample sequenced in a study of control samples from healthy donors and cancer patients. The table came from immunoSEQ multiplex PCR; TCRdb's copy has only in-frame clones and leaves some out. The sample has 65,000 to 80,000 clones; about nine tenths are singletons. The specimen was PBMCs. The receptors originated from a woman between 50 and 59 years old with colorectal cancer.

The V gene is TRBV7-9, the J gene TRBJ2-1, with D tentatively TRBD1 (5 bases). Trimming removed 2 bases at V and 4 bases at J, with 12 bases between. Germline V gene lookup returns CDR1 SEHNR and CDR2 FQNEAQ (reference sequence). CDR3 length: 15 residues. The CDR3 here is CASSLKGVAYNEQFF. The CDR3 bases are TGTGCCAGCAGCTTAAAAGGGGTGGCGTACAATGAGCAGTTCTTC.

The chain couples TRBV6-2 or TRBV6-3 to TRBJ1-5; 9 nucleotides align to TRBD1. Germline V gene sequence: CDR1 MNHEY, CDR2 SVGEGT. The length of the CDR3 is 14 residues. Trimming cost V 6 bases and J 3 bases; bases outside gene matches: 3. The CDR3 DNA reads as TGTGCCAGCAGCCGGACAGGGGACAATCAGCCCCAGCATTTT. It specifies CASSRTGDNQPQHF.

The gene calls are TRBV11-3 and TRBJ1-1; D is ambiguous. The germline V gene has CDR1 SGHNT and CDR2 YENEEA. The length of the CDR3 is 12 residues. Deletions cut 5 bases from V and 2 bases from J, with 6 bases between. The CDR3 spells CASSRENTEAFF. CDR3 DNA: TGTGCCAGCAGCCGGGAAAACACTGAAGCTTTCTTT.

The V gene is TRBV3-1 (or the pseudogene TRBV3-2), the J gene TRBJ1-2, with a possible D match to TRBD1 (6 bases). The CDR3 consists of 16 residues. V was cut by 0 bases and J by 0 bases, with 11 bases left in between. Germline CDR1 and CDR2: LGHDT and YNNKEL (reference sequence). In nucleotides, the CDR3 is TGTGCCAGCAGCCAAGATGGGACACTAGCTAACTATGGCTACACCTTC. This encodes CASSQDGTLANYGYTF.

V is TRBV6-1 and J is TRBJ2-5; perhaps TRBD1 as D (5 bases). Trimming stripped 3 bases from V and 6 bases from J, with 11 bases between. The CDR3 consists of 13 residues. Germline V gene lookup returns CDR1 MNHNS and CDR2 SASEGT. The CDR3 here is CASSEVGVKTQYF. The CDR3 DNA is TGTGCCAGCAGTGAGGTAGGGGTAAAGACCCAGTACTTC.

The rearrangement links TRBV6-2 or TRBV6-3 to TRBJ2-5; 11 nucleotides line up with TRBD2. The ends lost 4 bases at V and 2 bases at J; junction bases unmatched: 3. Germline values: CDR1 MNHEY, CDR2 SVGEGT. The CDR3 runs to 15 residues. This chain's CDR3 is CASSLASGGQETQYF. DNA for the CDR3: TGTGCCAGCAGTTTGGCTAGCGGGGGGCAAGAGACCCAGTACTTC.

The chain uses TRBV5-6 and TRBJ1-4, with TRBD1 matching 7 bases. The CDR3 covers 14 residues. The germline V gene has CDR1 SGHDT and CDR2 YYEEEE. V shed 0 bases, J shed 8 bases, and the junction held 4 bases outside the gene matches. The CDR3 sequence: CASSLDRGGEKLFF. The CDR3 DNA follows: TGTGCCAGCAGCTTGGACAGGGGAGGAGAAAAACTGTTTTTT. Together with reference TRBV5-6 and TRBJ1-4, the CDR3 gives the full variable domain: DAGVTQSPTHLIKTRGQQVTLRCSPKSGHDTVSWYQQALGQGPQFIFQYYEEEERQRGNFPDRFSGHQFPNYSSELNVNALLLGDSALYLCASSLDRGGEKLFFGSGTQLSVL.

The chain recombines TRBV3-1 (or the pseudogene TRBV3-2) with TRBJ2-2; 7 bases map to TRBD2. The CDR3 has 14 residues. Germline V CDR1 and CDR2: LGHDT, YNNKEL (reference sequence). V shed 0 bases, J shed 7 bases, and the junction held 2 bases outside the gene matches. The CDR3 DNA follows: TGTGCCAGCAGCCAAGAGCGCGGGGGCGGGGAGCTGTTTTTT. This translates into CASSQERGGGELFF.

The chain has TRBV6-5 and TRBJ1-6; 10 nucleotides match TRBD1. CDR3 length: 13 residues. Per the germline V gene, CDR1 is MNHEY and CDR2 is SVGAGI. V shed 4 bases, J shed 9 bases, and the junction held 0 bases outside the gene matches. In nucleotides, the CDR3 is TGTGCCAGCAGTTGGGACAGGGGTTCACCCCTCCACTTT. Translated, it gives CASSWDRGSPLHF.

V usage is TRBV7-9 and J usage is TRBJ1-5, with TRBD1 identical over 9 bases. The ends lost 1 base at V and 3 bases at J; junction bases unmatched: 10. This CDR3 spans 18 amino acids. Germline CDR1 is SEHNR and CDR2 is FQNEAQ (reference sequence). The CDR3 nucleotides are TGTGCCAGCAGCTTAGACGCCGGGACAGGGAAAGACAATCAGCCCCAGCATTTT. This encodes CASSLDAGTGKDNQPQHF.

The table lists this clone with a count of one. The chain's CDR3 is CASSTGGNQPQHF. The CDR3 bases are TGTGCCAGCAGTACAGGGGGCAATCAGCCCCAGCATTTT. The rearrangement links TRBV12-3 or TRBV12-4 to TRBJ1-5; 7 bases agree with TRBD1. This CDR3 has 13 residues. V shed 5 bases, J shed 2 bases, and the junction held 0 bases outside the gene matches.

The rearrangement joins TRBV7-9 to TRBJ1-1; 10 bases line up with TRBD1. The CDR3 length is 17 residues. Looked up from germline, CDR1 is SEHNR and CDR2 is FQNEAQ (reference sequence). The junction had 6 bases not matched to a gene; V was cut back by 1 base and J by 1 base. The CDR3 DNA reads TGTGCCAGCAGCTTAGGCGGGACAGGGGCTACGAACACTGAAGCTTTCTTT. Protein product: CASSLGGTGATNTEAFF.

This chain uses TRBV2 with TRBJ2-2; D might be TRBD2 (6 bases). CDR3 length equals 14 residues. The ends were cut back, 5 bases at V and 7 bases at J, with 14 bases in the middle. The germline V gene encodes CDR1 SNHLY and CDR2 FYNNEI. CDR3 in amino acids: CASSPRGVVGELFF. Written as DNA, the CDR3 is TGTGCCAGCAGTCCCCGCGGGGTGGTCGGGGAGCTGTTTTTT.

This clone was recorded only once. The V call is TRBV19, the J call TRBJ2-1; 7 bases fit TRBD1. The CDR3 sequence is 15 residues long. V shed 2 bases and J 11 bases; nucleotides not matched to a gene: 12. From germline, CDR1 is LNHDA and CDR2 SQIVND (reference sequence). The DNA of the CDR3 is TGTGCCAGTAGTATAAACAGGGGAAAGGTTGGTAAGCAGTTCTTC. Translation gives CASSINRGKVGKQFF.

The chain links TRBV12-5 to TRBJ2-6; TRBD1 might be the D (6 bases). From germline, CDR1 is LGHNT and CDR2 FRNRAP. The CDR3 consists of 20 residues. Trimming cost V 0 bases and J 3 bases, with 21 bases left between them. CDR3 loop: CASGLVRVPQGVDGANVLTF. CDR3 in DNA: TGTGCTAGTGGTTTGGTACGTGTTCCACAGGGAGTCGATGGGGCCAACGTCCTGACTTTC.

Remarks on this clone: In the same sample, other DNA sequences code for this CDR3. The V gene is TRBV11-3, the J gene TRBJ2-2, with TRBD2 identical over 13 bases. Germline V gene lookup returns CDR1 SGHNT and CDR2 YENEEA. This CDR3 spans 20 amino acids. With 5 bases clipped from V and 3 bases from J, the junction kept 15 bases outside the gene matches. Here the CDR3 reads CASSGGVTSGGLGDTGELFF. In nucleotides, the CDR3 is TGTGCCAGCAGCGGAGGTGTGACTAGCGGGGGGCTGGGGGACACCGGGGAGCTGTTTTTT.

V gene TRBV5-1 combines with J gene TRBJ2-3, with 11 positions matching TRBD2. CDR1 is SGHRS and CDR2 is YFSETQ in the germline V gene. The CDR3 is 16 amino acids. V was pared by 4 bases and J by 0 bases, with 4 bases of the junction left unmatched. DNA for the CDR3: TGCGCCAGCAGCGGCCGGACTAGCGGGAGCACAGATACGCAGTATTTT. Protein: CASSGRTSGSTDTQYF. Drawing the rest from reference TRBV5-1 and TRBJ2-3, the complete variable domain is KAGVTQTPRYLIKTRGQQVTLSCSPISGHRSVSWYQQTPGQGLQFLFEYFSETQRNKGNFPGRFSGRQFSNSRSEMNVSTLELGDSALYLCASSGRTSGSTDTQYFGPGTRLTVL.

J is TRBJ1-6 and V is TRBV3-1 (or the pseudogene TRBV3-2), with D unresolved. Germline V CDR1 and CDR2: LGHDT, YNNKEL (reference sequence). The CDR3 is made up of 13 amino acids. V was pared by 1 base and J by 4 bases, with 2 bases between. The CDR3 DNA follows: TGTGCCAGCAGCCAAGCGTATAATTCACCCCTCCACTTT. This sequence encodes CASSQAYNSPLHF.

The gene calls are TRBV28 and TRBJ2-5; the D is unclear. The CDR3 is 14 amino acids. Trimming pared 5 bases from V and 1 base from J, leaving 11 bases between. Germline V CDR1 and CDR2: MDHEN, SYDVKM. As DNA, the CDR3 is TGTGCCAGCAGTCCCGAGTCTTTCCAAGAGACCCAGTACTTC. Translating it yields CASSPESFQETQYF.

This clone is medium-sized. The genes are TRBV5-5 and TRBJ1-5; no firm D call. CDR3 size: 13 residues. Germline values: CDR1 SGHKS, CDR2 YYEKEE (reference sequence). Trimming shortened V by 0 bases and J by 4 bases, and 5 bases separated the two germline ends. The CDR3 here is CASSLGANQPQHF. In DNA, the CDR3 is TGTGCCAGCAGCTTGGGGGCGAATCAGCCCCAGCATTTT.

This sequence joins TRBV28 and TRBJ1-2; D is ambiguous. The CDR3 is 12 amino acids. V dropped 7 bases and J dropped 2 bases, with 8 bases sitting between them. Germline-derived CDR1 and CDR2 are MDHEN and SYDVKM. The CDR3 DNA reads TGTGCCAGCAACAGAGGCAACTATGGCTACACCTTC. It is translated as CASNRGNYGYTF.

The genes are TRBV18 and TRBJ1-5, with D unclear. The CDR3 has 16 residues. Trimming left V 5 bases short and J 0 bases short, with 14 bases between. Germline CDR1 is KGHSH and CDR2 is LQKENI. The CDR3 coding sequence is TGTGCCAGCTCAAAGGTAGCAGATTATAGCAATCAGCCCCAGCATTTT. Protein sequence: CASSKVADYSNQPQHF.

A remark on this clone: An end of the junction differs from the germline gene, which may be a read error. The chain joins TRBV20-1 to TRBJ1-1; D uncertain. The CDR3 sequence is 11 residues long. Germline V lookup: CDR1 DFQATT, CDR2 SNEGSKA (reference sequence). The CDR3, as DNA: TGCAGTGCTAGGGGTGGCTCGAGTTCCGAATTT. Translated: CSARGGSSSEF.

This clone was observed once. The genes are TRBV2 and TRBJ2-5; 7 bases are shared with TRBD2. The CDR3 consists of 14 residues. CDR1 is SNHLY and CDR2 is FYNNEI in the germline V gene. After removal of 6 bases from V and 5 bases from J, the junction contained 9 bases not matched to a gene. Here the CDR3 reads CASSQAPGGETQYF. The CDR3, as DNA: TGTGCCAGCAGCCAAGCCCCCGGGGGGGAGACCCAGTACTTC.

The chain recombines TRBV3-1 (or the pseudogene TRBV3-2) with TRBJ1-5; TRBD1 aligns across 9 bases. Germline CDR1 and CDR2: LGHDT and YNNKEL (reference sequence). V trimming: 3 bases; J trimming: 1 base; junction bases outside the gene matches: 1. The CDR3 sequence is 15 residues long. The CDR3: CASSQGTGSNQPQHF. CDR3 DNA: TGTGCCAGCAGCCAGGGGACAGGGAGCAATCAGCCCCAGCATTTT.